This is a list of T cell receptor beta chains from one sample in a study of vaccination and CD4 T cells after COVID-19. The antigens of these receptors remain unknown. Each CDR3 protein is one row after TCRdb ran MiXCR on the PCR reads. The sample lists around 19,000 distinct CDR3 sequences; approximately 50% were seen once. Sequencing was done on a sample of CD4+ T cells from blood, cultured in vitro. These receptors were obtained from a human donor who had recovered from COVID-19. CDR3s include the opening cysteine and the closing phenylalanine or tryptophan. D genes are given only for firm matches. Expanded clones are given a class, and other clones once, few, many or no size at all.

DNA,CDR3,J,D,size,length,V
TGTGCCATCAGTGATAGTAGAGGGAACACCGGGGAGCTGTTTTTT,CAISDSRGNTGELFF,TRBJ2-2,.,.,15,TRBV10-3
TGTGCCAGCAGCTTTCGTCGTTCTAATTCACCCCTCCACTTT,CASSFRRSNSPLHF,TRBJ1-6,.,.,14,TRBV7-2
TGTGCCAGCAGCCCTACAGGGACCATGAACACTGAAGCTTTCTTT,CASSPTGTMNTEAFF,TRBJ1-1,.,.,15,TRBV6-1
TGCAGTGCTAGCGCTCCTAGCGGGAGAGCTACCGGGGAGCTGTTTTTT,CSASAPSGRATGELFF,TRBJ2-2,TRBD2,once,16,TRBV20-1
TGTGCCAGCAGCGTACTAGCGGGAGGCTTAAATGAGCAGTTCTTC,CASSVLAGGLNEQFF,TRBJ2-1,TRBD2,once,15,TRBV7-9
TGTGCCAGCAAGAAGAATGAGCACCCAGATACGCAGTATTTT,CASKKNEHPDTQYF,TRBJ2-3,.,.,14,TRBV6-1
TGTGCCAGCAGCTTTAGGGTGGGCGGCTACACCTTC,CASSFRVGGYTF,TRBJ1-2,.,.,12,TRBV7-9
TGTGCCAGCAGCCGCGAGGGGAGACAGTCCCAGCATTTT,CASSREGRQSQHF,TRBJ1-5,.,.,13,TRBV27
TGTGCCAGCAGTCCCTCGGGGCAAGAGACCCAGTACTTC,CASSPSGQETQYF,TRBJ2-5,.,once,13,TRBV6-2/TRBV6-3
TGCAGTGCTCCCGGAGGACTAGCGGATTTTTACAATGAGCAGTTCTTC,CSAPGGLADFYNEQFF,TRBJ2-1,TRBD2,.,16,TRBV20-1
TGTGCCAGCAGCTTTCCAAACTCGATCTACGAGCAGTACTTC,CASSFPNSIYEQYF,TRBJ2-7,.,.,14,TRBV11-3
TGTGCCACCAGTGATCCCGGTAGGGAGCAGTTCTTC,CATSDPGREQFF,TRBJ2-1,.,.,12,TRBV24-1